A single sample is the source of the 21 T cell receptor beta chains below, sequenced in a study of T cell responses to AZD1222 COVID-19 vaccine. Sequenced by immunoSEQ multiplex PCR; TCRdb stores in-frame clones only, minus some. This sample has 150,000 or so clones; 88% occur once, and the top ten carry less than 3.5%. This specimen consisted of peripheral blood, obtained on day 0 of AZD1222 vaccination. These receptors all come from an adult in good health.

This sequence joins TRBV5-6 and TRBJ1-2, with D uncertain. Per the germline V gene, CDR1 is SGHDT and CDR2 is YYEEEE. This CDR3 spans 14 amino acids. With 5 bases removed from V and 7 bases from J, the gap between germline ends came to 18 bases. This CDR3 is CASRGPTEAGGYTF. CDR3 in DNA: TGTGCCAGCAGAGGGCCCACCGAGGCGGGTGGCTACACCTTC. Full variable domain (missing parts from reference TRBV5-6 and TRBJ1-2): DAGVTQSPTHLIKTRGQQVTLRCSPKSGHDTVSWYQQALGQGPQFIFQYYEEEERQRGNFPDRFSGHQFPNYSSELNVNALLLGDSALYLCASRGPTEAGGYTFGSGTRLTVV.

The chain is built from TRBV11-3 and TRBJ2-2; 12 nucleotides agree with TRBD2. CDR3 length: 15 amino acids. The germline CDR1 and CDR2 sequences are SGHNT and YENEEA. Trimming removed 5 bases from V and 7 bases from J; junction bases left unmatched: 5. The chain's CDR3 is CASSRGLAGIGELFF. CDR3 bases: TGTGCCAGCAGCCGCGGACTAGCGGGGATCGGGGAGCTGTTTTTT.

This clone was detected only once. The chain uses TRBV19 and TRBJ1-5; D is unclear. V gave up 5 bases and J gave up 1 base, with 12 bases separating them. This CDR3 contains 15 residues. Germline CDR1 reads LNHDA; CDR2 reads SQIVND (reference sequence). The CDR3 is CASSLGVRSNQPQHF. In DNA form, the CDR3 reads TGTGCCAGTAGTCTCGGGGTTAGGAGCAATCAGCCCCAGCATTTT.

The chain has TRBV18 and TRBJ2-7; 7 bases match TRBD1. CDR3 length: 16 amino acids. Germline CDR1 reads KGHSH; CDR2 reads LQKENI. Trimming cost V 3 bases and J 2 bases; bases outside gene matches: 10. CDR3: CASSPQGQWLTYEQYF. The DNA for the CDR3 is TGTGCCAGCTCACCCCAGGGACAGTGGTTAACCTACGAGCAGTACTTC.

The chain combines TRBV7-2 with TRBJ2-7; 7 nucleotides align to TRBD2. V shed 2 bases, J shed 2 bases, and the junction held 6 bases outside the gene matches. Germline V gives CDR1 SGHTA, CDR2 FQGNSA. This CDR3 contains 15 residues. The CDR3 sequence: CASSLSGGGTYEQYF. The CDR3 coding sequence is TGTGCCAGCAGCTTATCTGGCGGGGGAACCTACGAGCAGTACTTC.

The chain uses TRBV11-3 and TRBJ2-7; either TRBD1 or TRBD2 may supply D (6 bases each). The CDR3 loop spans 13 amino acids. With 5 bases removed from V and 2 bases from J, the gap between germline ends came to 10 bases. CDR1 is SGHNT and CDR2 is YENEEA in the germline V gene. CDR3 protein: CASSRGAAYEQYF. The DNA for the CDR3 is TGTGCCAGCAGCAGGGGGGCTGCCTACGAGCAGTACTTC.

The rearrangement uses TRBV6-6 and TRBJ2-3; TRBD2 agrees at 7 bases. CDR1 and CDR2 from the germline V gene are MNHNY and SVGAGI (reference sequence). The CDR3 loop spans 16 amino acids. With 7 bases clipped from V and 3 bases from J, the junction kept 13 bases outside the gene matches. CDR3 residues: CASNGAEGTMTDTQYF. CDR3 nucleotides: TGTGCCAGCAATGGGGCAGAGGGGACTATGACAGATACGCAGTATTTT.

The rearrangement joins TRBV10-3 to TRBJ2-5; 7 bases align to TRBD1. The J segment lost 5 bases and the V segment lost 2 bases, leaving 2 bases of the junction unmatched. Germline V gene sequence: CDR1 ENHRY, CDR2 SYGVKD. The CDR3 consists of 13 residues. CDR3 region: CAISELTGETQYF. DNA of the CDR3: TGTGCCATCAGTGAGCTGACAGGGGAGACCCAGTACTTC.

This clone was recorded once. The CDR3 sequence is CAISERGGHQETQYF. CDR3 DNA: TGTGCCATCAGTGAGCGGGGGGGCCACCAAGAGACCCAGTACTTC. This chain links TRBV10-3 with TRBJ2-5; the match to TRBD2 covers 8 bases. Germline V CDR1 and CDR2: ENHRY, SYGVKD. The CDR3 extends over 15 amino acids. The ends lost 2 bases at V and 0 bases at J; junction bases unmatched: 2.

V and J are TRBV9 and TRBJ1-3; 7 bases map to TRBD1. CDR1 and CDR2 from the germline V gene are SGDLS and YYNGEE. V was clipped by 3 bases and J by 0 bases; unmatched bases: 3. CDR3 length equals 15 residues. The CDR3 loop is CASSAGDSSGNTIYF. CDR3 DNA sequence: TGTGCCAGCAGCGCAGGGGACAGCTCTGGAAACACCATATATTTT. Drawing the rest from reference TRBV9 and TRBJ1-3, the complete variable domain is DSGVTQTPKHLITATGQRVTLRCSPRSGDLSVYWYQQSLDQGLQFLIQYYNGEERAKGNILERFSAQQFPDLHSELNLSSLELGDSALYFCASSAGDSSGNTIYFGEGSWLTVV.

This chain uses TRBV12-3 or TRBV12-4 with TRBJ1-2; possible D gene TRBD1, 6 bases. The CDR3 runs to 12 residues. V dropped 5 bases and J dropped 8 bases, with 12 bases sitting between them. CDR3 amino acids: CASSDTGLGYTF. The CDR3 nucleotides read TGTGCCAGCAGTGATACAGGGTTAGGCTACACCTTC.

The gene calls are TRBV19 and TRBJ1-5; the match to TRBD1 covers 7 bases. Trimming took 2 bases from V and 7 from J; bases not matched to a gene: 11. Germline assignment: CDR1 LNHDA and CDR2 SQIVND (reference sequence). There are 16 residues in the CDR3. The CDR3 region has the DNA TGTGCCAGTAGTATACAGGGGGTCGGCAGTGGGCAGCCCCAGCATTTT. As protein: CASSIQGVGSGQPQHF.

The chain couples TRBV10-3 to TRBJ2-7; TRBD1 agrees at 11 bases. The V gene end was trimmed by 4 bases and the J gene end by 3 bases; junction bases not matched to a gene: 5. CDR3 length: 15 residues. Per germline, CDR1 ENHRY and CDR2 SYGVKD. The CDR3 nucleotides are TGTGCCATCAGTGCCCCGGGACAGGGGGTCTACGAGCAGTACTTC. It yields the protein CAISAPGQGVYEQYF.

The chain couples TRBV11-2 to TRBJ1-2; 7 positions match TRBD1. The CDR3 is 13 residues long. Losses at the gene ends were 5 bases for V and 4 bases for J; bases not matched to a gene: 4. Germline CDR1 reads SGHAT; CDR2 reads FQNNGV. The DNA for the CDR3 is TGTGCCAGCAGCGTGGGACAGTTCTATGGCTACACCTTC. Translation gives CASSVGQFYGYTF.

The chain uses TRBV29-1 and TRBJ1-1; D is unresolved. CDR3 length: 11 amino acids. CDR1 SQVTM and CDR2 ANQGSEA come from the germline V gene. V was cut by 7 bases and J by 1 base, with 7 bases left in between. CDR3 region: CSALRNTEAFF. The CDR3 nucleotides read TGCAGCGCCTTGAGGAACACTGAAGCTTTCTTT.

The gene calls are TRBV6-2 or TRBV6-3 and TRBJ1-5; 8 positions match TRBD1. CDR3 length equals 17 residues. The germline V gene has CDR1 MNHEY and CDR2 SVGEGT. With V trimmed by 0 bases and J by 0 bases, 4 bases remained unmatched. The CDR3 reads CASSYSARGHSNQPQHF. The DNA of the CDR3 is TGTGCCAGCAGTTACTCGGCCAGGGGGCATAGCAATCAGCCCCAGCATTTT.

The CDR3 loop reads CASSPTGDEKLFF. CDR3 nucleotide sequence: TGTGCCAGCAGTCCGACAGGGGATGAAAAACTGTTTTTT. This chain links TRBV2 with TRBJ1-4, with 8 nucleotides matching TRBD1. Germline loops: CDR1 SNHLY, CDR2 FYNNEI. There are 13 residues in the CDR3. J was trimmed by 6 bases and V by 5 bases; bases with no gene match: 2.

The chain uses TRBV5-4 and TRBJ1-1, with unresolved D. Deletions cut 0 bases from V and 4 bases from J, with 13 bases between. The CDR3 totals 15 residues. Germline V gives CDR1 SGHNT, CDR2 YYREEE (reference sequence). CDR3 residues: CASSLVSVVSTEAFF. CDR3 DNA: TGTGCCAGCAGCTTGGTGTCAGTTGTTTCCACTGAAGCTTTCTTT.

The rearrangement links TRBV3-1 (or the pseudogene TRBV3-2) to TRBJ1-1; 8 positions agree with TRBD1. The CDR3 consists of 16 residues. Per germline, CDR1 LGHDT and CDR2 YNNKEL (reference sequence). J lost 1 base, V lost 3 bases, and 7 bases had no gene match. CDR3: CASSQAGTGENTEAFF. DNA for the CDR3: TGTGCCAGCAGCCAGGCCGGGACAGGAGAGAACACTGAAGCTTTCTTT.

This chain connects TRBV3-1 (or the pseudogene TRBV3-2) to TRBJ2-2, with TRBD2 as a possible D gene (6 bases). The CDR3 is made up of 13 amino acids. Germline V gives CDR1 LGHDT, CDR2 YNNKEL (reference sequence). V lost 9 bases to trimming and J lost 5 bases, with 13 bases between them. The CDR3 bases are TGTGCCAGTCGAAGGGAGGAAACCGGGGAGCTGTTTTTT. This translates into CASRREETGELFF.

The V and J genes are TRBV19 and TRBJ1-4; a weak D match, TRBD1 (5 bases). V was trimmed by 3 bases and J by 8 bases, leaving 16 bases between them. This CDR3 has 15 amino acids. CDR1 is LNHDA, CDR2 SQIVND, per germline (reference sequence). CDR3 sequence: CASSIGDRVPEKLFF. CDR3 nucleotide sequence: TGTGCCAGTAGTATCGGGGACCGTGTACCGGAAAAACTGTTTTTT.